Shown below are 8 T cell receptor beta chains from a single sample sequenced in a study of beta chain features in type 1 diabetes (dated by TCRdb to 2016 to 2019). The library was made by the immunoSEQ multiplex PCR assay. The entire isolated RNA was reverse transcribed using the High Capacity cDNA Reverse Transcription Kit, and thus expressed TCRB transcripts were sequenced. Held by TCRdb, this immuneACCESS table contains in-frame sequences only and omits some clones. Under half of the omission traces to an unresolved V gene where checked; the cause of the rest is unknown. This sample holds more than 150,000 clones; more than 10% were observed only once. 0.5% to 0.75% of the sample is held by the ten biggest clonotypes. Sequencing was performed on central memory CD4+ T cells from blood. All receptors derive from a woman aged 18-29 years in good health.

Only a few counts were recorded for this clone. This chain links TRBV2 with TRBJ2-5, with 7 bases identical to TRBD1. From germline, CDR1 is SNHLY and CDR2 FYNNEI. Trimming cost V 1 base and J 4 bases; bases outside gene matches: 6. This CDR3 is 15 amino acids long. The CDR3 region has the DNA TGTGCCAGCAGTGAAGATGGACAGGTGGGAGAGACCCAGTACTTC. Amino acid sequence: CASSEDGQVGETQYF.

In this sample, this clone turned up a few times. V usage is TRBV23-1 and J usage is TRBJ1-5; a possible D gene is TRBD1 (6 bases). TRBV23-1 falls under the ORF class, with uncertain function. The CDR3 totals 17 residues. The V end was cut by 2 bases, the J end by 0 bases, with 14 bases between. The DNA of the CDR3 is TGCGCCAGCAGTCAACCCCGCCTGGGACATAGCAATCAGCCCCAGCATTTT. It is translated as CASSQPRLGHSNQPQHF.

This clone has more than one count but fewer than ten. The rearrangement uses TRBV28 and TRBJ1-2; D is unclear. The germline V gene has CDR1 MDHEN and CDR2 SYDVKM. The CDR3 consists of 11 residues. The V end lost 4 bases, the J end lost 8 bases, and 8 bases lay between the germline ends. This CDR3 reads CASSWTGGYTF. The CDR3, as DNA: TGTGCCAGCAGTTGGACGGGGGGCTACACCTTC.

The chain employs TRBV28 and TRBJ2-7, with 13 bases that match TRBD2. V dropped 6 bases and J dropped 2; count of bases not matched to a gene: 4. The germline gives CDR1 MDHEN, CDR2 SYDVKM. The CDR3 contains 15 residues. Here the CDR3 DNA reads TGTGCCAGCAGGGTTGGGACTAGCGGGACCTACGAGCAGTACTTC. This translates into CASRVGTSGTYEQYF.

The table lists this clone with a few counts. This chain connects TRBV29-1 to TRBJ1-3; no clear D. The V and J ends lost 2 bases and 7 bases respectively, with 9 bases between them. The germline V gene has CDR1 SQVTM and CDR2 ANQGSEA. The CDR3 contains 12 residues. The CDR3, as DNA: TGCAGCGTTGAATTTTCCGCGAACACCATATATTTT. Its protein is CSVEFSANTIYF.

In the case of this clone: In the same sample, other DNA sequences code for this CDR3. This chain links TRBV5-1 with TRBJ2-3; D possibly corresponds to TRBD1 (6 bases). The CDR3 consists of 14 residues. CDR1 is SGHRS, CDR2 YFSETQ, per germline. V lost 4 bases and J lost 2, with 11 bases in between. Here the CDR3 reads CASSEGVATDTQYF. The CDR3 DNA reads TGCGCCAGCAGCGAGGGGGTTGCCACAGATACGCAGTATTTT.

This rearrangement joins TRBV5-6 to TRBJ2-7; D is uncertain. Germline CDR1 and CDR2: SGHDT and YYEEEE. The CDR3 covers 13 residues. V was cut by 6 bases and J by 1 base, with 11 bases left in between. CDR3 loop: CASILDGSYEQYF. Here the CDR3 DNA reads TGTGCCAGCATTCTAGACGGGTCCTACGAGCAGTACTTC. The entire variable domain, with the rest obtained from reference TRBV5-6 and TRBJ2-7, is as follows: DAGVTQSPTHLIKTRGQQVTLRCSPKSGHDTVSWYQQALGQGPQFIFQYYEEEERQRGNFPDRFSGHQFPNYSSELNVNALLLGDSALYLCASILDGSYEQYFGPGTRLTVT.

This clone turned up a few times. The genes are TRBV9 and TRBJ1-2; D gene uncertain. Trimming shortened V by 3 bases and J by 8 bases, and 17 bases separated the two germline ends. Germline assignment: CDR1 SGDLS and CDR2 YYNGEE. The CDR3 is 14 amino acids. The chain's CDR3 is CASSDDLLAKGYTF. CDR3 nucleotides: TGTGCCAGCAGCGACGATCTCCTTGCGAAGGGCTACACCTTC.